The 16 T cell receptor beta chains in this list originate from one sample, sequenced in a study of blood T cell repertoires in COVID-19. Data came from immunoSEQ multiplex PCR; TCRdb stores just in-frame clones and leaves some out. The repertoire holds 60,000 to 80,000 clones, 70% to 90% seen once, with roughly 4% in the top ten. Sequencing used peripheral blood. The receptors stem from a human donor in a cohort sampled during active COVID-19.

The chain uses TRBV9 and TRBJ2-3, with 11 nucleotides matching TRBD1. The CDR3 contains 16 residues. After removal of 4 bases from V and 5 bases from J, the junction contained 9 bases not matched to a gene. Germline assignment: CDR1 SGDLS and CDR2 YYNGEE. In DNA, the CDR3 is TGTGCCAGCAGCACTCGGGACAGGGGGATTGTAGATACGCAGTATTTT. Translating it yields CASSTRDRGIVDTQYF.

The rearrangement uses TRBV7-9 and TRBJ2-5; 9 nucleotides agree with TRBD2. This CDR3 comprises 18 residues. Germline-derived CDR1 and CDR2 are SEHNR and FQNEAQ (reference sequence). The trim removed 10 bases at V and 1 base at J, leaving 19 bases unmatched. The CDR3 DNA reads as TGTGCCACCCCTTTCTCCATCGGGGGACTAGCCTTCCAAGAGACCCAGTACTTC. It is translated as CATPFSIGGLAFQETQYF.

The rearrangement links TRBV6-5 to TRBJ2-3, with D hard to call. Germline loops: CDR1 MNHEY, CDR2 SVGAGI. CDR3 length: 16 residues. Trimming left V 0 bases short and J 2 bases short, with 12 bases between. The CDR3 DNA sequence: TGTGCCAGCAGTTACTCGCACAGCTCCTTCACAGATACGCAGTATTTT. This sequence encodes CASSYSHSSFTDTQYF.

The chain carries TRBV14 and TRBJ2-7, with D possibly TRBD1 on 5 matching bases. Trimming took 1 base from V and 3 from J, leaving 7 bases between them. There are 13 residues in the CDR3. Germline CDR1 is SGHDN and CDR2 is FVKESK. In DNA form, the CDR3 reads TGTGCCAGCAGCCAAGTCGACAGCTACGAGCAGTACTTC. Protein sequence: CASSQVDSYEQYF.

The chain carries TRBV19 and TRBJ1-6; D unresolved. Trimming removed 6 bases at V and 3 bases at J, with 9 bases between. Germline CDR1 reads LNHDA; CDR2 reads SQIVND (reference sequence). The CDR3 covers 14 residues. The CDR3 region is CASSSGLYNSPLHF. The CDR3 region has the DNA TGTGCCAGTAGCTCCGGTCTCTATAATTCACCCCTCCACTTT.

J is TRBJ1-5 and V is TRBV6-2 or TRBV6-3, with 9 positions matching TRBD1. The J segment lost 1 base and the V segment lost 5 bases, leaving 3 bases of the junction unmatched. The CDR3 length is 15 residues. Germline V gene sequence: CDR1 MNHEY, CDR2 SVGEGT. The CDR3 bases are TGTGCCAGCAGTAGGACAGGGGTAAGCAATCAGCCCCAGCATTTT. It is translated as CASSRTGVSNQPQHF.

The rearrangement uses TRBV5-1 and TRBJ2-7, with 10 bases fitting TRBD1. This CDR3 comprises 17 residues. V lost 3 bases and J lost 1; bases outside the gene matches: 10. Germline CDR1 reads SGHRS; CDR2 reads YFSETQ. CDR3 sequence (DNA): TGCGCCAGCAGCTGGGGGTCCGGGACAGGGGTTTCCTACGAGCAGTACTTC. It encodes CASSWGSGTGVSYEQYF.

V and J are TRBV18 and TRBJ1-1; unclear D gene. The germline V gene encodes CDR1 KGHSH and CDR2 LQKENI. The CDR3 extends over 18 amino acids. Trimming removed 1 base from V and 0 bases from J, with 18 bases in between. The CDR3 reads CASSPRNQNVLVNTEAFF. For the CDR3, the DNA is TGTGCCAGCTCACCACGAAACCAGAACGTTTTGGTGAACACTGAAGCTTTCTTT.

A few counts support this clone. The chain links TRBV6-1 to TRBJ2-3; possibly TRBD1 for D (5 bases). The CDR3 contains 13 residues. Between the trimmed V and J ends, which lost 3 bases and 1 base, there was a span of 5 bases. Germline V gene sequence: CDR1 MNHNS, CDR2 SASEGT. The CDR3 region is CASSDRGTDTQYF. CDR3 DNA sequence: TGTGCCAGCAGTGACAGGGGCACAGATACGCAGTATTTT.

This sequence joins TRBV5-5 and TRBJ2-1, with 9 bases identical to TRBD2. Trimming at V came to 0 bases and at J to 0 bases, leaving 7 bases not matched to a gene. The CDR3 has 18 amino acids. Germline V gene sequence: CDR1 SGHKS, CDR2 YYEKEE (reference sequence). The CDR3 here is CASSLANSGSVSYNEQFF. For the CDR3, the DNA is TGTGCCAGCAGCTTGGCCAATAGCGGGAGTGTCTCCTACAATGAGCAGTTCTTC.

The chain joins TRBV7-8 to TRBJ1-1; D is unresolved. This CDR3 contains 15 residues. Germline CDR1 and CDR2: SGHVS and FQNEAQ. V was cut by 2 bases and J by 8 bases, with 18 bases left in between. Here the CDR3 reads CASSLWSTNSLEAFF. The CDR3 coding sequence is TGTGCCAGCAGCTTATGGTCCACCAACTCGCTCGAAGCTTTCTTT.

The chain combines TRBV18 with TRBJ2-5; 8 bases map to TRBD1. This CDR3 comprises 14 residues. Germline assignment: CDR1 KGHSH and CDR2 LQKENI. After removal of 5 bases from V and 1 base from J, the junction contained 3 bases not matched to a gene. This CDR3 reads CASSYGQGQETQYF. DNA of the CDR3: TGTGCCAGCTCATATGGACAGGGCCAAGAGACCCAGTACTTC. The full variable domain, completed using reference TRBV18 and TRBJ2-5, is NAGVMQNPRHLVRRRGQEARLRCSPMKGHSHVYWYRQLPEEGLKFMVYLQKENIIDESGMPKERFSAEFPKEGPSILRIQQVVRGDSAAYFCASSYGQGQETQYFGPGTRLLVL.

Here the CDR3 reads CSTRGNTEAFF. The CDR3 bases are TGCAGCACCCGGGGGAACACTGAAGCTTTCTTT. The J gene is TRBJ1-1, the V gene TRBV29-1; D not resolved. From germline, CDR1 is SQVTM and CDR2 ANQGSEA. This CDR3 is built from 11 residues. Trimming stripped 8 bases from V and 1 base from J, with 8 bases between.

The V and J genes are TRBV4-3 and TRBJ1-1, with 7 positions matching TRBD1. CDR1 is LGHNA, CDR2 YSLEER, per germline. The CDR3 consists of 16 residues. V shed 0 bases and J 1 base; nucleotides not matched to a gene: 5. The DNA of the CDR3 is TGCGCCAGCAGCCAAGAGCGGGGACAGCAGAACACTGAAGCTTTCTTT. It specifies CASSQERGQQNTEAFF.

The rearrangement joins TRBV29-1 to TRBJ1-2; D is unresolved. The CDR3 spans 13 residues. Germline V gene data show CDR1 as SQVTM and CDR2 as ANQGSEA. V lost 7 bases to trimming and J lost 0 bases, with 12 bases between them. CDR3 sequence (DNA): TGCAGCGCTCGACACGCAGCTAACTATGGCTACACCTTC. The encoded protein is CSARHAANYGYTF.

CDR3 nucleotides: TGTGCCAGCAGCAAGTTGAGTATCCATAATTCACCCCTCCACTTT. Encoded protein: CASSKLSIHNSPLHF. This rearrangement joins TRBV21-1 to TRBJ1-6. TRBV21-1 is a known pseudogene. This CDR3 spans 15 amino acids.